The 4 T cell receptor beta chains below were found in one sample sequenced in a study of spatial heterogeneity in lung cancer. Regarding time point: sample taken at primary tumor resection. From the 5' RACE reads, TCRdb called clonotypes with MiXCR, one entry per CDR3 protein. The sample consists of 2,000 to 3,000 distinct CDR3 sequences, less than 15% of them appearing once. This material consisted of normal lung tissue next to the tumor, taken at surgery. The receptors were sampled from a female donor with early-stage non-small cell lung cancer.

By its share, this clonotype is medium-sized. The genes are TRBV7-8 and TRBJ2-7; 7 positions match TRBD1. V was pared by 4 bases and J by 2 bases, with 2 bases of the junction left unmatched. The CDR3 loop spans 13 amino acids. Per the germline V gene, CDR1 is SGHVS and CDR2 is FQNEAQ. The DNA for the CDR3 is TGTGCCAGCAGCTCGGACAGGACCTACGAGCAGTACTTC. It translates to CASSSDRTYEQYF.

By proportion, this clonotype is large (0.1 to 1%). The V and J genes are TRBV5-1 and TRBJ2-7; 11 nucleotides line up with TRBD2. Per the germline V gene, CDR1 is SGHRS and CDR2 is YFSETQ. The V segment lost 0 bases and the J segment 0 bases; nucleotides outside the gene matches: 8. The CDR3 is 18 amino acids. CDR3 region: CASSLETSGARSSYEQYF. CDR3 bases: TGCGCCAGCAGCTTGGAGACTAGCGGGGCGAGGAGCTCCTACGAGCAGTACTTC.

This clonotype was seen at least ten times. The gene calls are TRBV5-5 and TRBJ2-3; D not certain. The CDR3 is made up of 12 amino acids. CDR1 and CDR2 from the germline V gene are SGHKS and YYEKEE (reference sequence). V was shortened by 4 bases and J by 8 bases, with 11 bases between the two germline ends. The DNA of the CDR3 is TGTGCCAGCAGCCTTTCCTGGGGTACGCAGTATTTT. Translation gives CASSLSWGTQYF.

In its sample, this clonotype was seen a few times. The V and J genes are TRBV20-1 and TRBJ2-5; D unclear. CDR3 length: 13 amino acids. Per the germline V gene, CDR1 is DFQATT and CDR2 is SNEGSKA (reference sequence). V was clipped by 7 bases and J by 4 bases, with 16 bases between them. The CDR3 is CSGAVDIGETQYF. The CDR3, as DNA: TGCAGTGGGGCGGTGGATATCGGAGAGACCCAGTACTTC.